Shown below are 23 T cell receptor beta chains from a single sample sequenced in a study of patients and donors after allogeneic stem cell transplantation. TCRdb itself ran the RT-PCR reads through MiXCR, one entry per CDR3 protein. There are under 200,000 distinct CDR3 sequences in the sample; 24% occur only once, and roughly a quarter lies in the top ten. Sequencing was performed on blood, either unsorted or a sorted T cell fraction (not recorded which). The receptors originated from a human donor who was either an allogeneic HSCT recipient or a stem cell or donor lymphocyte infusion donor (not recorded which). It is not recorded whose cells these are; they may come from a transplant donor.

In this sample, this clonotype turned up many times. The V gene is TRBV7-9, the J gene TRBJ1-5; weak D call: TRBD1 (5 bases). This CDR3 comprises 16 residues. Germline V gene data show CDR1 as SEHNR and CDR2 as FQNEAQ (reference sequence). The V and J ends lost 2 bases and 2 bases respectively, with 13 bases between them. DNA of the CDR3: TGTGCCAGCAGCTTACTAGGGGTTGAAGGCAATCAGCCCCAGCATTTT. Residues: CASSLLGVEGNQPQHF.

The chain is built from TRBV5-6 and TRBJ1-1; D may be TRBD1 (5 bases). CDR1 and CDR2 from the germline V gene are SGHDT and YYEEEE. The CDR3 totals 14 residues. V shed 2 bases and J shed 5 bases, with 13 bases lying between them. This chain's CDR3 is CASSFPGRGTEAFF. The CDR3 DNA reads as TGTGCCAGCAGCTTCCCAGGGAGAGGGACTGAAGCTTTCTTT.

This clonotype was seen more than once but under ten times. The chain uses TRBV3-1 and TRBJ1-3; D is ambiguous. V dropped 6 bases and J dropped 4 bases, with 10 bases sitting between them. This CDR3 contains 13 residues. Germline values: CDR1 LGHDT, CDR2 YNNKEL (reference sequence). The CDR3 DNA reads as TGTGCCAGCAGGAAGATAGGAGGAAACACCATATATTTT. It yields the protein CASRKIGGNTIYF.

This clonotype has a handful of counts. The V gene is TRBV4-3, the J gene TRBJ2-1; TRBD1 aligns across 8 bases. This CDR3 comprises 18 residues. Germline loops: CDR1 LGHNA, CDR2 YSLEER. V was pared by 3 bases and J by 5 bases, with 15 bases of the junction left unmatched. CDR3 in amino acids: CASSQKYRTWDRHNEQFF. The DNA for the CDR3 is TGCGCCAGCAGCCAGAAGTACCGCACGTGGGACAGGCACAATGAGCAGTTCTTC.

This clonotype was detected only a few times. This chain joins TRBV5-1 and TRBJ1-6; TRBD1 aligns across 8 bases. The J segment lost 6 bases and the V segment lost 1 base, leaving 3 bases of the junction unmatched. Germline lookup yields CDR1 SGHRS and CDR2 YFSETQ. CDR3 length equals 15 residues. CDR3 in DNA: TGCGCCAGCAGCTTGACCACAGGGGGTAATTCACCCCTCCACTTT. Amino acid sequence: CASSLTTGGNSPLHF.

This clonotype was recorded once. This chain connects TRBV7-2 to TRBJ2-1, with 7 bases lining up with TRBD2. This CDR3 has 14 amino acids. V shed 5 bases, J shed 6 bases, and the junction held 7 bases outside the gene matches. Per germline, CDR1 SGHTA and CDR2 FQGNSA. In DNA, the CDR3 is TGTGCCAGCAGCGATCCCCGGGGGGTCAATGAGCAGTTCTTC. Translated, it gives CASSDPRGVNEQFF.

The rearrangement links TRBV7-2 to TRBJ1-1; the D is unclear. CDR1 and CDR2 (germline): SGHTA, FQGNSA. CDR3 length: 13 residues. V shed 10 bases and J shed 3 bases, with 15 bases lying between them. The CDR3 bases are TGTGCCACTAGCTCGGTGAGGGACACTGAAGCTTTCTTT. This sequence encodes CATSSVRDTEAFF.

Ten or more counts support this clonotype. CDR3 nucleotide sequence: TGCGCCAGCAGCTATGACACTGAAGCTTTCTTT. Protein product: CASSYDTEAFF. The chain is built from TRBV5-1 and TRBJ1-1; D ambiguous. Per the germline V gene, CDR1 is SGHRS and CDR2 is YFSETQ. The CDR3 is 11 amino acids. Trimming removed 3 bases at V and 3 bases at J, with 3 bases between.

This clonotype was seen only a few times. The chain employs TRBV19 and TRBJ1-1, with no clear D. Per the germline V gene, CDR1 is LNHDA and CDR2 is SQIVND (reference sequence). V lost 3 bases and J lost 3, with 8 bases in between. The CDR3 has 13 amino acids. The DNA for the CDR3 is TGTGCCAGTAGTATTCGGGTGGACACTGAAGCTTTCTTT. It encodes CASSIRVDTEAFF.

V and J are TRBV4-1 and TRBJ2-1, with TRBD2 identical over 7 bases. The J segment lost 4 bases and the V segment lost 1 base, leaving 1 base of the junction unmatched. The CDR3 runs to 14 residues. Germline V gives CDR1 MGHRA, CDR2 YSYEKL. In DNA, the CDR3 is TGCGCCAGCAGCCAAGCTAGCGGATACAATGAGCAGTTCTTC. Residues: CASSQASGYNEQFF.

V is TRBV20-1 and J is TRBJ2-1; D unclear. The CDR3 sequence is 17 residues long. V lost 2 bases, J lost 0 bases, and 17 bases lay in between. Germline V lookup: CDR1 DFQATT, CDR2 SNEGSKA (reference sequence). CDR3 in DNA: TGCAGTGCTAGAAGTCTTGGAAGTCTCAGCTCCTACAATGAGCAGTTCTTC. This translates into CSARSLGSLSSYNEQFF.

This clonotype was detected a few times. The CDR3 region has the DNA TGTGCCACCAGGGACTCTAGCACAGATACGCAGTATTTT. Protein: CATRDSSTDTQYF. The chain uses TRBV24-1 and TRBJ2-3, with TRBD2 as a possible D gene (5 bases). Germline CDR1 is KGHDR and CDR2 is SFDVKD. V gave up 7 bases and J gave up 0 bases, with 7 bases separating them. The CDR3 sequence is 13 residues long.

This clonotype was seen many times. The chain has TRBV6-2 or TRBV6-3 and TRBJ1-1; D ambiguous. Germline lookup yields CDR1 MNHEY and CDR2 SVGEGT. Trimming pared 6 bases from V and 0 bases from J, leaving 11 bases between. The CDR3 length is 14 residues. This chain's CDR3 is CASSLLYLNTEAFF. The CDR3 DNA follows: TGTGCCAGCAGCCTCCTATACCTGAACACTGAAGCTTTCTTT.

J is TRBJ2-3 and V is TRBV24-1; D assignment may be TRBD1 or TRBD2 (5 bases each). Germline CDR1 KGHDR, CDR2 SFDVKD. V lost 1 base to trimming and J lost 4 bases, with 20 bases between them. The length of the CDR3 is 18 residues. CDR3 nucleotides: TGTGCCACCAGTGATTTACCGAACTCAGGGAGTGGAGCAGATACGCAGTATTTT. It encodes CATSDLPNSGSGADTQYF.

J is TRBJ2-3 and V is TRBV10-2; the match to TRBD2 covers 10 bases. The CDR3 is 15 amino acids. Germline-derived CDR1 and CDR2 are WSHSY and SAAADI. V was pared by 2 bases and J by 3 bases, with 2 bases of the junction left unmatched. CDR3 in amino acids: CASSELAGATDTQYF. The DNA for the CDR3 is TGCGCCAGCAGTGAGCTAGCGGGAGCTACAGATACGCAGTATTTT.

This clonotype turned up a few times. This rearrangement joins TRBV24-1 to TRBJ1-4, with D uncertain. The CDR3 spans 16 residues. From germline, CDR1 is KGHDR and CDR2 SFDVKD. Trimming left V 1 base short and J 0 bases short, with 8 bases between. CDR3 region: CATSDLVHATNEKLFF. For the CDR3, the DNA is TGTGCCACCAGTGATTTAGTACACGCAACTAATGAAAAACTGTTTTTT.

This clonotype was seen a few times. This chain connects TRBV10-3 to TRBJ2-1; D possibly matches TRBD1 or TRBD2 (6 bases each). The CDR3 totals 15 residues. Germline lookup yields CDR1 ENHRY and CDR2 SYGVKD. Trimming pared 8 bases from V and 4 bases from J, leaving 18 bases between. CDR3 in DNA: TGTGCCATCCTAGTGAGAGGGGGGTTTTACAATGAGCAGTTCTTC. Translating it yields CAILVRGGFYNEQFF.

The chain joins TRBV4-2 to TRBJ2-7, with D possibly TRBD1 on 7 matching bases. Germline values: CDR1 LGHNA, CDR2 YNFKEQ. V lost 4 bases to trimming and J lost 7 bases, with 20 bases between them. The CDR3 extends over 15 amino acids. The CDR3, as DNA: TGTGCCAGCAGCCCTCAAAGGGGGCTAGCGTTTGAGCAGTACTTC. Its translation is CASSPQRGLAFEQYF.

This chain's CDR3 is CASSFQGGHGELFF. In DNA, the CDR3 is TGTGCCAGCAGCTTTCAAGGGGGGCACGGGGAGCTGTTTTTT. The V call is TRBV5-6, the J call TRBJ2-2; TRBD1 or TRBD2 may be the D gene (6 bases each). Germline lookup yields CDR1 SGHDT and CDR2 YYEEEE. V lost 2 bases and J lost 7, with 12 bases in between. The CDR3 is made up of 14 amino acids.

CDR3 nucleotide sequence: TGCGCCAGCAGACCGGACATTACCTCCTACGAGCAGTACTTC. Amino acids: CASRPDITSYEQYF. The chain is built from TRBV5-1 and TRBJ2-7, with D tentatively TRBD1 (5 bases). This CDR3 comprises 14 residues. Germline CDR1 reads SGHRS; CDR2 reads YFSETQ. Trimming took 5 bases from V and 0 from J, leaving 12 bases between them.

This chain uses TRBV5-1 with TRBJ2-3, with 8 bases fitting TRBD1. Losses at the gene ends were 3 bases for V and 0 bases for J; bases not matched to a gene: 6. The CDR3 contains 16 residues. Germline V lookup: CDR1 SGHRS, CDR2 YFSETQ. CDR3 loop: CASSYPTGASTDTQYF. The CDR3 coding sequence is TGCGCCAGCAGCTACCCGACAGGGGCTAGCACAGATACGCAGTATTTT.

The sample holds a few counts of this clonotype. The chain joins TRBV11-2 to TRBJ1-6; 9 bases line up with TRBD1. Unmatched junction bases numbered 13, after V lost 5 bases and J lost 11 bases. In germline, CDR1 is SGHAT, CDR2 FQNNGV. This CDR3 has 16 amino acids. In nucleotides, the CDR3 is TGTGCCAGCAGCGTAGGGCCGGGACAGGGAGGGCCACCCCTCCACTTT. It yields the protein CASSVGPGQGGPPLHF.

This clonotype was counted between two and nine times. This chain connects TRBV4-1 to TRBJ1-6; maybe TRBD1 (5 bases). CDR1 is MGHRA, CDR2 YSYEKL, per germline. The CDR3 contains 19 residues. The ends were cut back, 0 bases at V and 3 bases at J, with 18 bases in the middle. CDR3 sequence: CASSQDQGQVRLYNSPLHF. DNA for the CDR3: TGCGCCAGCAGCCAAGATCAGGGCCAGGTCCGACTCTATAATTCACCCCTCCACTTT.